The sample holds many counts of the clone carrying this T cell receptor beta chain. Its antigen is unknown. Unsorted libraries came from 2 million PBMCs stored at -80 °C. The sample comes from a study of neurological immune-mediated disorders. Trimming took off 7 bases at V and 0 bases at J, with 12 bases between the two ends. The CDR3 is 13 amino acids. The germline V gene encodes CDR1 SQVTM and CDR2 ANQGSEA. The team produced cDNA through 5'RACE using 10-nucleotide random UMIs. TCRdb fed the 5' RACE reads into MiXCR, producing one record per CDR3 protein. The table shows some 66,000 distinct CDR3 sequences, with about 3.4% occurring only once. Study results and caveats: Repertoires from 18 of 34 multiple sclerosis patients grouped phylogenetically into a related-CDR3 cluster, suggesting a possible signature. HTLV-1-associated myelopathy had the most TCR clonal expansion, whereas multiple sclerosis had the least (lower than in healthy controls).

V is TRBV29-1 and J is TRBJ1-1; D ambiguous. Sequencing was performed on PBMCs. The sequence was collected from a man in his forties with multiple sclerosis. CDR3 protein: CSALGDLNTEAFF. In DNA, the CDR3 is TGCAGCGCCCTGGGAGATTTGAACACTGAAGCTTTCTTT. Drawing the rest from reference TRBV29-1 and TRBJ1-1, the complete variable domain is SAVISQKPSRDICQRGTSLTIQCQVDSQVTMMFWYRQQPGQSLTLIATANQGSEATYESGFVIDKFPISRPNLTFSTLTVSNMSPEDSSIYLCSALGDLNTEAFFGQGTRLTVV.